This T cell receptor (beta chain) derives from a study of technical replicates of blood from several donors. TCRdb keeps only in-frame clones here, not all; method: immunoSEQ multiplex PCR. The sample lists about 97,000 clones, roughly 95% occurring once. Trimming cost V 0 bases and J 5 bases; bases outside gene matches: 5. This CDR3 contains 16 residues. The germline CDR1 and CDR2 sequences are SGHVS and FNYEAQ. The sequenced material came from T cells isolated from PBMCs. V gene TRBV7-6 combines with J gene TRBJ2-1, with 9 bases that match TRBD2. This receptor was obtained from a human donor in good health. As DNA, the CDR3 is TGTGCCAGCAGCTTAGCGCTAGCGGGACAGAACAATGAGCAGTTCTTC. The encoded protein is CASSLALAGQNNEQFF.